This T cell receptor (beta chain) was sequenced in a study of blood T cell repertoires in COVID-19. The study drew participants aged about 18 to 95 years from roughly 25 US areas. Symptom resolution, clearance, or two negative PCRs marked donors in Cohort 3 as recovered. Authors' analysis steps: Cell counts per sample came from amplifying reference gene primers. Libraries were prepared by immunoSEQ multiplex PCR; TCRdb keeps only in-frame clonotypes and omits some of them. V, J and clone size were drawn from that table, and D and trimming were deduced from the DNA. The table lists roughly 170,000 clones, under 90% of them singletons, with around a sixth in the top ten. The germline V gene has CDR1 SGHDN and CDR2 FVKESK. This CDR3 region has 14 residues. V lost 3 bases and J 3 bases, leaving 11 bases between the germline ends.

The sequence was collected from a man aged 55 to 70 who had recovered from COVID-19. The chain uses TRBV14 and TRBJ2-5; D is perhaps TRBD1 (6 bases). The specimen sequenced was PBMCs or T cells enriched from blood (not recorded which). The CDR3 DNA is TGTGCCAGCAGCCACTGGGACACCGAAGAGACCCAGTACTTC. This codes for CASSHWDTEETQYF.